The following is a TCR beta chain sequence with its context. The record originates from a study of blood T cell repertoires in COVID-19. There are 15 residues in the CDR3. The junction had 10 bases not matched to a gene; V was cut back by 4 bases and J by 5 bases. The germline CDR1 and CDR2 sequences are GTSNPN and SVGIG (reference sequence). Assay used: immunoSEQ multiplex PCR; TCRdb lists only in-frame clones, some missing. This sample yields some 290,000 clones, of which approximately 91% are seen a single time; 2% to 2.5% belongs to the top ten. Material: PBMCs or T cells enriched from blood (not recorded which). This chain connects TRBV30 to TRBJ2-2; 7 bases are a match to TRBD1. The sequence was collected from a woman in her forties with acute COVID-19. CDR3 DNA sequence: TGTGCCTGGACCAGGGACAGCTTTGGGACCGGGGAGCTGTTTTTT. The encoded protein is CAWTRDSFGTGELFF.